This entry is about one T cell receptor (beta chain). This clone has a single count. Its antigen is unknown. Base qualities are missing; no much larger clone stands one base away. The germline V gene supplies CDR1 SGHTA and CDR2 FQGNSA. Counted from cysteine to phenylalanine, this CDR3 has 12 amino acids. Solely the CDR3 DNA is kept, with 36 bases framed from the first base. In total, 600 or so healthy bone marrow donors made up the cohort. At the time of sampling, every cohort member was nominally healthy, though immune exposures that went unrecorded were likely present. The donor was CMV seropositive and belonged to the group of around 300 seropositive cohort members. Every donor gave a peripheral blood sample, and the peripheral blood mononuclear cells from that sample were used for TCR beta sequencing. Genomic DNA was extracted from the blood cell samples with the Qiagen DNeasy Blood Extraction Kit.

The data stem from a study of cytomegalovirus exposure and HLA in healthy donors (dated by TCRdb to about 2017). Concerning the study at large: In an earlier analysis of approximately 500 of the donors, about 260 Gb of sequence data and some 100 million unique TCR beta sequences from 150 million to 200 million T cells were reported. About 5 DR-DQ haplotypes were handled as single units for association and clustering, since linkage in the cohort was strong. Besides the first cohort of more than 650 subjects, a separate validation cohort made up of 120 different subjects was used. All discovery cohort repertoires had been generated using a single sequencing platform. Rather than using new phenotypic data, the later analysis identified candidate immune exposures from TCR beta sequences and from how often those sequences occurred across donors. To predict cytomegalovirus infection status, the study brought together high-throughput TCR immunosequencing, statistical association of individual TCRs with disease status, and machine learning. Genome-wide SNP genotypes for about three fifths of the roughly 670 donors were used in a later genetic analysis, which treated that subset as a discovery cohort. A later analysis re-analyzed previously published TCR beta repertoires from 660 or so donors and added high-resolution HLA genotyping to study TCR occurrence patterns. The study aimed to test whether signatures of past pathogen exposure could be identified by cataloging public T cell receptors. HLA typing included class I and class II loci at four-digit resolution. About 300 gigabases of sequencing data and 70 million to 100 million unique TCR sequences were included in an early release covering under 650 HLA-typed donors. In an earlier analysis of roughly 600 of the donors, high-throughput TCR beta sequencing was used to judge whether each TCR beta V gene segment behaved as functional or pseudogenic. Typing coverage differed by locus: A, B, C, DRB1 and DQB1 were typed in roughly 620-630 donors, DQA1 in about 510, DPA1 in some 610, and DPB1 in roughly 470. Of the 350 to 450 genotyped donors, approximately 83% fell in the genetic ancestry cluster associated with self-reported Caucasian donors. Alongside the repertoire data, information on donor age, sex, ethnicity and CMV serostatus was compiled. On average, 235,054 unique TCR beta nucleotide sequences were sequenced per donor among about 400 genotyped donors of the cohort, with about 17% of those sequences being non-productive. The T cell repertoires of 666 subjects were profiled by immunosequencing and related to cytomegalovirus serostatus. Study-wide findings and limitations: In this cohort, only TCR beta chains were sequenced, and detectable features were limited by the absence of alpha or paired-chain data. Broadly in line with IMGT annotations, most TCR beta V segments showed up in productive rearrangements about 87% or about 30% of the time in an earlier analysis of 587 of the donors. When HLA alleles, especially DR and DQ, strongly co-occurred, TCR associations were difficult to assign to individual alleles. A later analysis associated around 16,000 TCR beta sequences with specific HLA alleles at a false discovery rate of 0.05. Cytomegalovirus status was reported to be diagnosed by the classifier with high specificity and sensitivity in both the original and validation cohorts. Some IMGT-functional V segments, including TRBV6-2 and TRBV6-3, could not be told apart with the 87-base-pair reads, so those segments were excluded. According to a later genetic analysis, donors in an Asian-associated ancestry cluster had fewer N-insertions in productive TCRs than the approximately 670-donor mean. A total of about 180 TCR beta chains were listed by the study as associated with cytomegalovirus. A later analysis found that most CMV-associated TCR beta chains appeared HLA-restricted, with HLA associations seemingly driven largely by CMV exposure. A cluster of highly shared sequence variants was judged likely to be a technical artifact of the sequencing pipeline. CMV serostatus was the only immune exposure information available for the cohort. According to a later analysis, parvovirus B19, influenza, CMV and Epstein-Barr virus appeared linked to several top co-occurrence clusters. An association between a missense DCLRE1C variant and V-gene and J-gene trimming of TCR beta chains was found in a later genetic analysis and replicated in an independent cohort. According to a later analysis, TCR association rates differed among HLA loci, with DRB1 alleles showing the most associated TCRs and HLA-C alleles showing the fewest. Correlated functional status among segregating V segments might reflect linkage disequilibrium, but an unknown experimental factor could not be ruled out. According to the authors, the approach could potentially be generalized to other disease states and immunological phenotypes. While some public TCRs were present in many individuals, most TCR sequences turned up only very rarely across donors. Roughly uniform sequencing depth across donors was assumed in presence/absence analyses, although this assumption may not hold. Because HLA typing was unavailable for some donors at each locus, only the typed subset was used in association tests. A later analysis found that HLA-associated TCR beta chains were more clonally expanded and had lower generation probabilities than equally common non-associated chains. A further reported finding was that TCR beta sequences accurately predicted the HLA-A and HLA-B alleles for most subjects in the first cohort. A few of the identified cytomegalovirus-associated TCR beta chains were confirmed in vitro to be specific for cytomegalovirus antigens. The earlier analysis of some 540 of the donors excluded approximately 15 rarely observed V segments, including chromosome 9 orphons, because counts were too low.

The receptor library was made with the immunoSEQ multiplex PCR assay. For the multiplex PCR, a mixture combining 60 forward primers for TCR Vbeta segments and 13 reverse primers for TCR Jbeta segments was used. Amplification of the CDR3 region of rearranged TCR beta genes was performed with a multiplex PCR assay on genomic DNA. The amplified TCR beta libraries were sequenced on the Illumina HiSeq System as 87-base-pair reads. Per the source publication's procedure: A later analysis counted around 72 million unique TCR beta chains across the 650 to 800 repertoires, and roughly 10 million of these chains were shared by at least two donors. Raw reads were error-corrected and collapsed into unique sequences with a nearest-neighbor algorithm that merged closely related sequences to remove PCR and sequencing errors. V, D and J gene segments were assigned by aligning CDR3 sequences to IMGT reference sequences. Each retained sequence needed at least a six-nucleotide match to both a V gene segment and a J gene segment. A rearrangement counted as productive if the CDR3 had no stop codons and remained in frame with V and J, and every other rearrangement counted as non-productive. Following IMGT convention, CDR3 was defined as the stretch from the second conserved V-encoded cysteine up to the conserved J-encoded phenylalanine. In an earlier analysis of around 570 of the donors, sequences lacking an unambiguous match to a single V gene segment were excluded. In an earlier analysis of 500 to 750 of the donors, V segments were called functional above 56.7% productive rearrangements and were called segregating when the between-donor standard deviation exceeded 5%. A statistical classification framework was developed to diagnose cytomegalovirus status using the catalog of TCR beta chain sequences. In a later analysis, V and J genes were assigned by comparing TCR nucleotide sequences against IMGT/GENE-DB human TR gene sequences. The TCRdist pipeline was used in a later analysis to assign CDR3 sequences and most-parsimonious VDJ recombination scenarios. In a later analysis, every TCR beta chain was defined by the combination of its CDR3 amino acid sequence and its V-gene family, and reads without a unique V-gene family were dropped. A later analysis removed 600 or so highly shared, low-generation-probability nucleotide sequences to deal with suspected cross-contamination and a sequencing artifact. In a later analysis, a clonal expansion index was calculated for each public chain from normalized within-repertoire ranks of inferred template counts. In a later analysis, generation probabilities were computed with a VDJ recombination model fitted to out-of-frame rearrangements, and the resulting probabilities were checked against IGoR. In a later analysis, TCR-TCR, TCR-HLA and TCR-CMV co-occurrence was scored with hypergeometric tests, and a repertoire-size bias correction was applied to TCR pairs. To estimate false discovery rates, a later analysis permuted the HLA or CMV assignments 20 times. In a later analysis, co-occurring TCRs were grouped using DBSCAN, and TCRdist sequence similarity was added for clustering within HLA-allele-positive subsets. Co-occurrence clustering excluded repertoires with fewer than 30,000 or more than 120,000 public chains, plus five with anomalous nucleotide sharing. Here the immuneACCESS table is served through TCRdb, limited to in-frame sequences with V and J called. Missing clones are a known gap in these copies; in checked studies unresolved V genes cover under half, and the rest lacks a known reason. D and trimming were read from the DNA, whereas the V and J calls and clone size are those reported in that table. The sample table lists 240,000 or so clones, approximately 80% of them with a count of one. The leading ten clones occupy 8% of the sample.

This clonotype was sampled from a woman aged 55 to 70 in good health and CMV-seropositive. The V gene is TRBV7-2 and the J gene is TRBJ2-5; the D gene is possibly TRBD1, with 6 bases matching. Near its end, the DNA agrees better with TRBJ2-7, so the J call may be wrong. The specimen was PBMCs. The CDR3 is CASSFRGLEQYF. DNA sequence: TGTGCCAGCAGCTTCAGGGGTCTCGAGCAGTACTTC.